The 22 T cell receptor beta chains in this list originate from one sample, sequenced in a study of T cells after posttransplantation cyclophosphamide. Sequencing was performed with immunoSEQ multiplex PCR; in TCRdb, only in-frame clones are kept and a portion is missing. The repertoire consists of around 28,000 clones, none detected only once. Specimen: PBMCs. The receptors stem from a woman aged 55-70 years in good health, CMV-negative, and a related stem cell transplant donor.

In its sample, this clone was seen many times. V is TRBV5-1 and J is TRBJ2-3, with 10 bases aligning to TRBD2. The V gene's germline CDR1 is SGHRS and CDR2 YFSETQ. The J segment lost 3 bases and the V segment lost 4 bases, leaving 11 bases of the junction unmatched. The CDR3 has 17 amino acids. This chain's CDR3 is CASSPGQAGGRTDTQYF. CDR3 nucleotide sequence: TGCGCCAGCAGCCCGGGGCAAGCGGGGGGGCGGACAGATACGCAGTATTTT.

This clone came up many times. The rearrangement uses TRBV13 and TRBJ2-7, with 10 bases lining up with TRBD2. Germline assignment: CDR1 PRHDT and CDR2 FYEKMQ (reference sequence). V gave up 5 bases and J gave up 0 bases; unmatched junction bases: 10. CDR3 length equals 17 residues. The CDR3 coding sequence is TGTGCCAGCAGCACTCGCGGTAGCGGGAGGTCCTCCTACGAGCAGTACTTC. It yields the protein CASSTRGSGRSSYEQYF.

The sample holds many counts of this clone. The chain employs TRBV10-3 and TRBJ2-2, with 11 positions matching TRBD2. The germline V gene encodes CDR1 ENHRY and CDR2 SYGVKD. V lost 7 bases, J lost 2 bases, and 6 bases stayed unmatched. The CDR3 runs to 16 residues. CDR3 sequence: CAIKVTSGTNTGELFF. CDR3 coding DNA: TGTGCCATCAAAGTGACTAGCGGGACTAACACCGGGGAGCTGTTTTTT.

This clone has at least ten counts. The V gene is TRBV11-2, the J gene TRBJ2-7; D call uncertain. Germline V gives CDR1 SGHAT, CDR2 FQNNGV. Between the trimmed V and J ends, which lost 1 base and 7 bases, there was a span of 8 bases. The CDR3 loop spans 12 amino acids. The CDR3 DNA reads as TGTGCCAGCAGCTTAGCTCACTCGGAGCAGTACTTC. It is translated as CASSLAHSEQYF.

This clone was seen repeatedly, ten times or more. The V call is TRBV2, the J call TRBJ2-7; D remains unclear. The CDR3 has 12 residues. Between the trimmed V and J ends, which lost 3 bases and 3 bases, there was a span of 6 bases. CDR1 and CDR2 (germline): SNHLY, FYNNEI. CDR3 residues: CASSEFNYEQYF. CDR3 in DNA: TGTGCCAGCAGTGAGTTCAACTACGAGCAGTACTTC.

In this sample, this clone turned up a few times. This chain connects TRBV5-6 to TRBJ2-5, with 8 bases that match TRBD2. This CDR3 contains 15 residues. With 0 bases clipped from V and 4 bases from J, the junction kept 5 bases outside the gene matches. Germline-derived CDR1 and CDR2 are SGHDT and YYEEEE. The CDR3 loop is CASSLAKRELETQYF. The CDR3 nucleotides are TGTGCCAGCAGCTTGGCTAAGCGGGAGCTAGAGACCCAGTACTTC.

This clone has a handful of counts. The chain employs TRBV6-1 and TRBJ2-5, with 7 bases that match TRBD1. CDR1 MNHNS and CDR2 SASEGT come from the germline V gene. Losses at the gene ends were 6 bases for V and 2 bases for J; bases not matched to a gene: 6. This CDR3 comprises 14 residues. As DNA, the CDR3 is TGTGCCAGCAGCACAGGGGTCTCACAAGAGACCCAGTACTTC. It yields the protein CASSTGVSQETQYF.

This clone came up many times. CDR3 residues: CASSESLVENIQYF. In nucleotides, the CDR3 is TGTGCCAGCAGCGAGAGCTTAGTGGAAAACATTCAGTACTTC. The chain joins TRBV9 to TRBJ2-4; D uncertain. Germline CDR1 is SGDLS and CDR2 is YYNGEE. The V gene lost 3 bases and the J gene lost 5 bases, with 12 bases spanning the gap. CDR3 size: 14 residues.

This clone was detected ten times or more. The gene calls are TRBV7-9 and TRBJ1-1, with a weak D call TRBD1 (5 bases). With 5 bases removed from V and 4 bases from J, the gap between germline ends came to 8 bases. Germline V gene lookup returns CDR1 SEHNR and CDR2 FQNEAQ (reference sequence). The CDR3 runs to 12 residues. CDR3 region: CASSPQGTEAFF. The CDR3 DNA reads TGTGCCAGCAGCCCCCAGGGCACTGAAGCTTTCTTT.

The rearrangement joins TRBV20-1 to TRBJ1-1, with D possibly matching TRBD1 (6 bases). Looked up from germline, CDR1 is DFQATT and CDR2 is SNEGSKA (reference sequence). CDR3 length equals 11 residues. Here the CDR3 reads CMTDRNTEAFF. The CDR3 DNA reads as TGCATGACGGACAGAAACACTGAAGCTTTCTTT.

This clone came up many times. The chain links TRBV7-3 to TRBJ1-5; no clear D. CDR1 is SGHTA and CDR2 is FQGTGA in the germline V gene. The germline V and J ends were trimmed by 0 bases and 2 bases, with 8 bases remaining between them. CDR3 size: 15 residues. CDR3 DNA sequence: TGTGCCAGCAGCTTAACCGGAAGCGGCAATCAGCCCCAGCATTTT. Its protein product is CASSLTGSGNQPQHF.

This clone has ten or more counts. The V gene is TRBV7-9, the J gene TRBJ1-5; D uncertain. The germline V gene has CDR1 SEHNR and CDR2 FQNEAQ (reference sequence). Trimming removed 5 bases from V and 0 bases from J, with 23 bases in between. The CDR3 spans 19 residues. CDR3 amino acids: CASSAQEPGIVYSNQPQHF. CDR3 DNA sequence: TGTGCCAGCAGCGCCCAGGAGCCTGGCATCGTTTATAGCAATCAGCCCCAGCATTTT.

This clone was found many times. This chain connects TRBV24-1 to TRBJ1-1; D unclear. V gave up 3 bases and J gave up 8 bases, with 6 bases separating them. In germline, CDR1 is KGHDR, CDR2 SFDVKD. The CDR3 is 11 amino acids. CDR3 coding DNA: TGTGCCACCAGTGATAACCGGGAAGCTTTCTTT. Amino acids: CATSDNREAFF.

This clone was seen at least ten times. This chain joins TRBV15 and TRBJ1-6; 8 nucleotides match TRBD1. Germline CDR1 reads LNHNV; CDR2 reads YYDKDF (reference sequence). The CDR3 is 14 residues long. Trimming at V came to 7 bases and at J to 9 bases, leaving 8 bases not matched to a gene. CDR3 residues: CATNSRTGLSPLHF. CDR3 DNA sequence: TGTGCCACCAACAGCCGGACAGGGCTTTCACCCCTCCACTTT.

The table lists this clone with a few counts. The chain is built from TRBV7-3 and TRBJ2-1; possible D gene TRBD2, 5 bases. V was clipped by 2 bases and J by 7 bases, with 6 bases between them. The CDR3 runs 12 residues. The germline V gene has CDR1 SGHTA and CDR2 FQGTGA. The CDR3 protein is CASSLRGNEQFF. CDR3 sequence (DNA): TGTGCCAGCAGCTTACGCGGGAATGAGCAGTTCTTC.

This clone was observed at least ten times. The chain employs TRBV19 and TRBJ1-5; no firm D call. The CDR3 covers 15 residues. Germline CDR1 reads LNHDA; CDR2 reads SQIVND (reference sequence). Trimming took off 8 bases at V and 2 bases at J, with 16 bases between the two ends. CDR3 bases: TGTGCCAGTGGTCGGGGTCGTAAGGGCAATCAGCCCCAGCATTTT. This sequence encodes CASGRGRKGNQPQHF.

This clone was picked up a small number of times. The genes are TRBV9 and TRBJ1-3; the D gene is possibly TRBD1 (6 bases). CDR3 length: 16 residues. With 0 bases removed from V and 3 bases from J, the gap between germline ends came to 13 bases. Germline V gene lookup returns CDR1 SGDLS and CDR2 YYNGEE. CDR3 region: CASSVEAGARGNTIYF. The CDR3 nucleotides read TGTGCCAGCAGCGTAGAGGCGGGGGCGCGTGGAAACACCATATATTTT.

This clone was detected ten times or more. DNA for the CDR3: TGTGCCTCCGGAGGTCCAGGGGGCATCGGGGAGCTGTTTTTT. Its translation: CASGGPGGIGELFF. The V and J genes are TRBV2 and TRBJ2-2; TRBD1 aligns across 8 bases. Germline-derived CDR1 and CDR2 are SNHLY and FYNNEI. With 11 bases clipped from V and 7 bases from J, the junction kept 12 bases outside the gene matches. The CDR3 is 14 residues long.

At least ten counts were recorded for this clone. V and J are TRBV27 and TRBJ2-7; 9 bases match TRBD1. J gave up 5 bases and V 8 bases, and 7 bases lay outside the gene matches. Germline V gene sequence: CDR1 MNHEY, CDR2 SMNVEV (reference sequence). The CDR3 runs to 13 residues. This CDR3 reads CASFGTGFHEQYF. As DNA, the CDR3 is TGTGCCAGCTTTGGGACAGGGTTCCACGAGCAGTACTTC.

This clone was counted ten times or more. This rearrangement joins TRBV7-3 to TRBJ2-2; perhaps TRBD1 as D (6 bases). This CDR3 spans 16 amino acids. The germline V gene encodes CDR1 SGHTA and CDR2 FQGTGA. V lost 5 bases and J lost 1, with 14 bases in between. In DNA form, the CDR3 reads TGTGCCAGCAGCAGTATGGGGGCGGGGAACACCGGGGAGCTGTTTTTT. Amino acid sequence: CASSSMGAGNTGELFF. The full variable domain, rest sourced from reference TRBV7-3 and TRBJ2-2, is GAGVSQTPSNKVTEKGKYVELRCDPISGHTALYWYRQSLGQGPEFLIYFQGTGAADDSGLPNDRFFAVRPEGSVSTLKIQRTERGDSAVYLCASSSMGAGNTGELFFGEGSRLTVL.

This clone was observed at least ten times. The CDR3: CASSPEARVGYEQYF. CDR3 nucleotides: TGTGCCAGCTCACCAGAGGCCAGGGTCGGTTACGAGCAGTACTTC. The chain uses TRBV18 and TRBJ2-7; tentatively, D is TRBD1 (5 bases). V was shortened by 2 bases and J by 4 bases, with 15 bases between the two germline ends. The CDR3 spans 15 residues. Per the germline V gene, CDR1 is KGHSH and CDR2 is LQKENI.

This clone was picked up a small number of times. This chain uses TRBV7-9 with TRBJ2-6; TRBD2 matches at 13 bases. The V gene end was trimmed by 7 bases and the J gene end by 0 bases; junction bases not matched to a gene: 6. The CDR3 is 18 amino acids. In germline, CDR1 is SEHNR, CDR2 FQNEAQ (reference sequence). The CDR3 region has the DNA TGTGCCAGCATGACTAGCGGGGGGTTCCTCTCTGGGGCCAACGTCCTGACTTTC. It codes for CASMTSGGFLSGANVLTF. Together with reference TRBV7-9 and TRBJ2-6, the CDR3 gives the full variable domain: DTGVSQNPRHKITKRGQNVTFRCDPISEHNRLYWYRQTLGQGPEFLTYFQNEAQLEKSRLLSDRFSAERPKGSFSTLEIQRTEQGDSAMYLCASMTSGGFLSGANVLTFGAGSRLTVL.